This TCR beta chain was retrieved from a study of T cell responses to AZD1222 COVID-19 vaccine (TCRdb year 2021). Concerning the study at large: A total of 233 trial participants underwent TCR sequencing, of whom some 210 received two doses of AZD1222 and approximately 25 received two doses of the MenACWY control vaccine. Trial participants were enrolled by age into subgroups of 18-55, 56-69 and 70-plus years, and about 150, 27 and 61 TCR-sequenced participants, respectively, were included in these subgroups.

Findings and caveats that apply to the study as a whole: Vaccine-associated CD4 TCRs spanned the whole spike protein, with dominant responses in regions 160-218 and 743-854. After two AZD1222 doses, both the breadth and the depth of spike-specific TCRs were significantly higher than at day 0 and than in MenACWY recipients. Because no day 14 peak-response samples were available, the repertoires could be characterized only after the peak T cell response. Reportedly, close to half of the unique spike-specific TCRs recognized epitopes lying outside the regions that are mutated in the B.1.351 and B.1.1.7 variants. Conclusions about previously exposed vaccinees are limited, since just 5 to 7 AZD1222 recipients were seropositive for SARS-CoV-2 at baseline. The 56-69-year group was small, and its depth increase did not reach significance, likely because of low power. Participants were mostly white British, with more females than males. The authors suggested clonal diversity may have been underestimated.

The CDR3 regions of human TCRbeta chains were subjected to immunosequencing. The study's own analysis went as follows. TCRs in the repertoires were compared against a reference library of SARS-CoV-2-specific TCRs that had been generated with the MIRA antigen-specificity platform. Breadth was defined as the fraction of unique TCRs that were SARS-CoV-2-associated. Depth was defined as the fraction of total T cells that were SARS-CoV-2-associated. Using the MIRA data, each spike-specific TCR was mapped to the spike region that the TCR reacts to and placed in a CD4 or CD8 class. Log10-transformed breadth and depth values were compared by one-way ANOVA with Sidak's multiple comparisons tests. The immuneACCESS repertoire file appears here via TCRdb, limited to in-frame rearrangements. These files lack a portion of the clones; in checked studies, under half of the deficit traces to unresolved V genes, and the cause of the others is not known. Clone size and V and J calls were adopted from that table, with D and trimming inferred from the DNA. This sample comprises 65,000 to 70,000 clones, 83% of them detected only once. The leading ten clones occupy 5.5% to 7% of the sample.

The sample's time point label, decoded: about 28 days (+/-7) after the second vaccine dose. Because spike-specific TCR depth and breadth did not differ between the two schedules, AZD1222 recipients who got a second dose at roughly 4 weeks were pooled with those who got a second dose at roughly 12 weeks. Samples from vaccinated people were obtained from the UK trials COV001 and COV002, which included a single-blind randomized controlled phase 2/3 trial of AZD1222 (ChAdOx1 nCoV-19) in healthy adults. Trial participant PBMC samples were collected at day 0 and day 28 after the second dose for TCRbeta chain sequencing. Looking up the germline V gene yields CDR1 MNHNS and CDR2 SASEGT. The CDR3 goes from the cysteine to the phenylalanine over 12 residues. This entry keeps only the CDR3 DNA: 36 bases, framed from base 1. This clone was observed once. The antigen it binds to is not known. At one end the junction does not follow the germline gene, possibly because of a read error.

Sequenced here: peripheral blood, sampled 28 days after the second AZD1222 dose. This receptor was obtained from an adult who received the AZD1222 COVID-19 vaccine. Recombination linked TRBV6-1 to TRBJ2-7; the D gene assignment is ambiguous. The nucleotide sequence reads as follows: TGTGCCAGCAGGGAAGGAGAGAATGAGCAGTACTTC. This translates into CASREGENEQYF.